There are many counts of the clone carrying this T cell receptor beta chain. Its antigen is not identified. Deletions cut 5 bases from V and 11 bases from J, with 9 bases between. The CDR3 is made up of 10 amino acids. CDR1 and CDR2 (germline): SEHNR, FQNEAQ (reference sequence). The entire patient cohort was treatment-naive prior to thyroid surgery. Original handling: A classifier of distant metastasis in papillary thyroid cancer was built from CDR3 differences (across clinicopathological groups). TCRdb used MiXCR to call clones anew from the PCR reads. The V and J calls shown here were made by TCRdb, not taken from the authors' results. The sample yields some 83,000 clones, around 13% seen once. The data originate from a study of metastatic and nonmetastatic thyroid tumors. Study-level background: Repertoires from malignant and benign thyroid patients were compared across blood and tumor or nodule tissue. Study findings and constraints: A significant increase in TCR beta diversity was reportedly seen in malignant thyroid tumors relative to benign nodules, in blood and tumor.

The TCR was taken from a female donor with papillary thyroid cancer or a benign thyroid nodule (not recorded which). Some clones in this sample may be carry-over from other donors' samples. Sequenced sample: tumor tissue. The chain uses TRBV7-9 and TRBJ1-1, with D unclear. As DNA, the CDR3 is TGTGCCAGCAGCCGAGACATTGCTTTCTTT. Amino acid sequence: CASSRDIAFF.